One sample yielded the 28 T cell receptor beta chains listed below, sequenced in a study of shared clonotypes between healthy human individuals. Some clones are missing from TCRdb's copy, which holds only in-frame ones; the method was immunoSEQ multiplex PCR. The data hold 650,000 to 700,000 clones, with around 91% observed a single time. The sample comprised memory CD8+ T cells from PBMCs. This sample's subset: CD45RO+ cells pooled with CCR7-negative TemRA cells. These receptor sequences come from a man between 18 and 29 years old in good health. Some clones in this sample may be carry-over from other donors' samples.

The chain has TRBV7-3 and TRBJ2-7; D is unresolved. CDR3 size: 15 residues. V gave up 1 base and J gave up 6 bases, with 16 bases separating them. Germline CDR1 is SGHTA and CDR2 is FQGTGA. This CDR3 is CASSLISSGGSEQYF. Here the CDR3 DNA reads TGTGCCAGCAGCTTAATCTCCTCGGGTGGCTCCGAGCAGTACTTC.

The chain employs TRBV6-5 and TRBJ2-7; no definite D call. The V end was cut by 0 bases, the J end by 6 bases, with 9 bases between. This CDR3 contains 13 residues. Germline CDR1 MNHEY, CDR2 SVGAGI. The CDR3 coding sequence is TGTGCCAGCAGTTACTCTGGAGTGGGCGAGCAGTACTTC. Translating it yields CASSYSGVGEQYF.

The chain carries TRBV28 and TRBJ2-2; 12 bases are shared with TRBD2. CDR1 is MDHEN, CDR2 SYDVKM, per germline. The CDR3 has 16 residues. Trimming at V came to 8 bases and at J to 3 bases, leaving 7 bases not matched to a gene. The CDR3 is CASRGLAGSDTGELFF. For the CDR3, the DNA is TGTGCCAGCCGGGGACTAGCGGGTTCCGACACCGGGGAGCTGTTTTTT.

V and J are TRBV6-1 and TRBJ1-1; D gene uncertain. Germline loops: CDR1 MNHNS, CDR2 SASEGT. V was shortened by 1 base and J by 3 bases, with 9 bases between the two germline ends. The length of the CDR3 is 14 residues. The CDR3 nucleotides are TGTGCCAGCAGTGAAGGGGCAGAGTACACTGAAGCTTTCTTT. The encoded protein is CASSEGAEYTEAFF.

The V and J genes are TRBV30 and TRBJ2-7; TRBD1 might be the D (5 bases). Germline V gene data show CDR1 as GTSNPN and CDR2 as SVGIG (reference sequence). The V gene lost 5 bases and the J gene lost 6 bases, with 14 bases spanning the gap. This CDR3 comprises 12 residues. The CDR3 sequence is CAWGALAPEQYF. CDR3 DNA sequence: TGTGCCTGGGGGGCTTTAGCCCCCGAGCAGTACTTC.

The CDR3 loop is CASSIYPGNQPQHF. Here the CDR3 DNA reads TGTGCCAGTAGTATTTATCCCGGCAATCAGCCCCAGCATTTT. The genes are TRBV19 and TRBJ1-5; D is undetermined. The CDR3 runs to 14 residues. Germline V gene sequence: CDR1 LNHDA, CDR2 SQIVND (reference sequence). V lost 3 bases, J lost 2 bases, and 8 bases lay in between.

V gene TRBV4-3 combines with J gene TRBJ2-1, with D uncertain. V lost 3 bases, J lost 4 bases, and 13 bases lay in between. CDR3 length equals 15 residues. The germline gives CDR1 LGHNA, CDR2 YSLEER. Written as DNA, the CDR3 is TGCGCCAGCAGCCAGGGTAATTTGGGGTACAATGAGCAGTTCTTC. Encoded protein: CASSQGNLGYNEQFF.

V is TRBV9 and J is TRBJ2-7; D tentatively reads TRBD1 or TRBD2 (6 bases each). V was cut by 0 bases and J by 1 base, with 17 bases left in between. Germline CDR1 and CDR2: SGDLS and YYNGEE. The CDR3 has 17 amino acids. CDR3 DNA: TGTGCCAGCAGCGTAGCCCCCGGTGGGGGGCCATCCTACGAGCAGTACTTC. Its translation: CASSVAPGGGPSYEQYF.

This chain connects TRBV4-3 to TRBJ2-1; D is unclear. The V end lost 0 bases, the J end lost 6 bases, and 12 bases lay between the germline ends. This CDR3 is 15 amino acids long. The germline V gene encodes CDR1 LGHNA and CDR2 YSLEER. The CDR3 DNA sequence: TGCGCCAGCAGCCAAGATTTCTACCCGGGCAATGAGCAGTTCTTC. Its translation is CASSQDFYPGNEQFF.

The rearrangement links TRBV27 to TRBJ2-3; D unclear. Germline values: CDR1 MNHEY, CDR2 SMNVEV (reference sequence). V lost 7 bases and J lost 2, with 19 bases in between. The CDR3 totals 16 residues. CDR3 protein: CASNPQIGPSTDTQYF. As DNA, the CDR3 is TGTGCCAGCAACCCCCAAATCGGCCCGTCCACAGATACGCAGTATTTT.

This clone was counted once. This chain uses TRBV5-1 with TRBJ1-1; possible D gene TRBD1, 5 bases. V lost 4 bases to trimming and J lost 0 bases, with 16 bases between them. Germline V CDR1 and CDR2: SGHRS, YFSETQ. This CDR3 region has 16 residues. Written as DNA, the CDR3 is TGCGCCAGCAGCCCGGATCTGGGACGGTTGAACACTGAAGCTTTCTTT. Protein product: CASSPDLGRLNTEAFF.

The count of this clone is one. V is TRBV4-2 and J is TRBJ2-7; TRBD2 aligns across 11 bases. The V and J ends lost 1 base and 0 bases, in that order; junction bases with no gene match: 5. The CDR3 is 17 amino acids. The germline CDR1 and CDR2 sequences are LGHNA and YNFKEQ. In DNA form, the CDR3 reads TGTGCCAGCAGCCAAGGACTAGCGGGACTAAGCTCCTACGAGCAGTACTTC. Translating gives CASSQGLAGLSSYEQYF.

DNA for the CDR3: TGTGCCAGCAGCCAAGGACTCCTGAACACTGAAGCTTTCTTT. Translated: CASSQGLLNTEAFF. This chain links TRBV13 with TRBJ1-1; D gene unclear. The CDR3 is made up of 14 amino acids. The germline V gene encodes CDR1 PRHDT and CDR2 FYEKMQ (reference sequence). Between the trimmed V and J ends, which lost 5 bases and 0 bases, there was a span of 10 bases.

As for this clone: This may arise from a read error, as a much more abundant clone is one base away. Other DNA sequences from this sample encode an identical CDR3 as well. The V gene is TRBV9, the J gene TRBJ2-7, with TRBD2 matching 9 bases. With 0 bases clipped from V and 2 bases from J, the junction kept 3 bases outside the gene matches. CDR1 is SGDLS, CDR2 YYNGEE, per germline. The CDR3 contains 15 residues. For the CDR3, the DNA is TGTGCCAGCAGCGTAGGGGCTAGCGGGACCTACGAGCAGTACTTC. Residues: CASSVGASGTYEQYF.

The chain is built from TRBV18 and TRBJ1-2; D unclear. Trimming took off 6 bases at V and 2 bases at J, with 16 bases between the two ends. The CDR3 length is 15 residues. Germline lookup yields CDR1 KGHSH and CDR2 LQKENI. CDR3 nucleotides: TGTGCCAGCTCTCCGGACCCAACTTTCAACTATGGCTACACCTTC. Its protein is CASSPDPTFNYGYTF. The entire variable domain, with the rest obtained from reference TRBV18 and TRBJ1-2, is as follows: NAGVMQNPRHLVRRRGQEARLRCSPMKGHSHVYWYRQLPEEGLKFMVYLQKENIIDESGMPKERFSAEFPKEGPSILRIQQVVRGDSAAYFCASSPDPTFNYGYTFGSGTRLTVV.

V gene TRBV4-2 combines with J gene TRBJ1-5; D remains ambiguous. There are 16 residues in the CDR3. Germline CDR1 is LGHNA and CDR2 is YNFKEQ. V gave up 4 bases and J gave up 4 bases, with 17 bases separating them. The CDR3 region is CASSLWSAASNQPQHF. The CDR3 DNA is TGTGCCAGCAGCCTATGGAGCGCCGCGTCAAATCAGCCCCAGCATTTT.

A single count supports this clone. The J gene is TRBJ2-1, the V gene TRBV28; no reliable D call. V lost 10 bases and J lost 2, with 9 bases in between. Germline-derived CDR1 and CDR2 are MDHEN and SYDVKM. The length of the CDR3 is 12 residues. The chain's CDR3 is CATSSAYNEQFF. The CDR3 DNA reads as TGTGCCACGTCAAGCGCCTACAATGAGCAGTTCTTC.

This clone was seen once. V gene TRBV7-9 combines with J gene TRBJ2-1; tentative D call: TRBD2 (5 bases). The CDR3 runs 14 residues. CDR1 is SEHNR and CDR2 is FQNEAQ in the germline V gene (reference sequence). Trimming removed 4 bases at V and 6 bases at J, with 13 bases between. The CDR3 nucleotides are TGTGCCAGCAGCTCTGAGGGCTTCTTCAATGAGCAGTTCTTC. Amino acid sequence: CASSSEGFFNEQFF.

Of note for this clone: This sample includes further DNA sequences coding for the same CDR3. This chain joins TRBV5-1 and TRBJ2-7; 8 nucleotides agree with TRBD1. Germline-derived CDR1 and CDR2 are SGHRS and YFSETQ. This CDR3 has 14 amino acids. The V and J ends lost 3 bases and 1 base, in that order; junction bases with no gene match: 3. The CDR3 is CASSWTGLSYEQYF. CDR3 sequence (DNA): TGCGCCAGCAGCTGGACAGGGCTTTCCTACGAGCAGTACTTC.

The V gene is TRBV27, the J gene TRBJ1-2, with D tentatively TRBD1 (6 bases). The CDR3 covers 14 residues. Germline V gene data show CDR1 as MNHEY and CDR2 as SMNVEV (reference sequence). V was clipped by 2 bases and J by 4 bases, with 11 bases between them. CDR3 nucleotide sequence: TGTGCCAGCAGTTTAGATCCGGGGGCCTATGGCTACACCTTC. It yields the protein CASSLDPGAYGYTF.

The genes are TRBV6-6 and TRBJ1-1; D gene uncertain. Germline CDR1 MNHNY, CDR2 SVGAGI (reference sequence). V lost 2 bases and J lost 8, with 6 bases in between. The CDR3 is made up of 11 amino acids. The CDR3 DNA reads TGTGCCAGCAGTTACCCGCCAGAAGCTTTCTTT. This gives the protein CASSYPPEAFF.

This rearrangement joins TRBV7-2 to TRBJ2-7, with 9 bases identical to TRBD2. Germline assignment: CDR1 SGHTA and CDR2 FQGNSA. V trimming: 6 bases; J trimming: 8 bases; junction bases outside the gene matches: 26. The CDR3 spans 19 residues. The chain's CDR3 is CASRGGAIDSGSLVGKQYF. The CDR3 bases are TGTGCCAGCAGGGGCGGGGCCATCGATAGCGGGAGCCTGGTGGGAAAGCAGTACTTC.

The rearrangement links TRBV9 to TRBJ2-2, with 10 bases aligning to TRBD1. With V trimmed by 7 bases and J by 6 bases, 12 bases remained unmatched. Germline loops: CDR1 SGDLS, CDR2 YYNGEE. The CDR3 has 16 residues. CDR3 protein: CASRLGTGAFPGELFF. The CDR3, as DNA: TGTGCCAGCCGCCTAGGGACAGGGGCTTTTCCCGGGGAGCTGTTTTTT.

The V and J genes are TRBV19 and TRBJ2-5, with 10 bases fitting TRBD2. This CDR3 comprises 17 residues. The germline gives CDR1 LNHDA, CDR2 SQIVND (reference sequence). V lost 5 bases and J lost 1; bases outside the gene matches: 10. The CDR3, as DNA: TGTGCCAGTAGTCCCTGGGGGGAGCGGGAGGGCCAAGAGACCCAGTACTTC. Its translation: CASSPWGEREGQETQYF.

The chain recombines TRBV25-1 with TRBJ2-5; D gene ambiguous. The CDR3 totals 14 residues. Germline assignment: CDR1 MGHDK and CDR2 SYGVNS. V shed 7 bases and J shed 2 bases, with 14 bases lying between them. The CDR3 nucleotides read TGTGCCAGCACGGGCCACGGAAGGCAAGAGACCCAGTACTTC. Translation: CASTGHGRQETQYF.

The chain is built from TRBV27 and TRBJ2-1, with 10 bases aligning to TRBD2. This CDR3 is 23 amino acids long. V was pared by 4 bases and J by 5 bases, with 29 bases of the junction left unmatched. Germline CDR1 is MNHEY and CDR2 is SMNVEV (reference sequence). The CDR3 DNA reads as TGTGCCAGCAGTTCCCTTGTTGGCTTGACCGGGACTAGCGCAAGCTCCTGGAACAATGAGCAGTTCTTC. Its translation is CASSSLVGLTGTSASSWNNEQFF.

This chain links TRBV11-1 with TRBJ2-3; D is tentatively TRBD1 or TRBD2 (5 bases each). V was pared by 7 bases and J by 6 bases, with 20 bases between. CDR3 length: 15 residues. Germline CDR1 reads SGHAT; CDR2 reads FQDESV (reference sequence). The chain's CDR3 is CASTSRGRWGDTQYF. The CDR3 DNA reads as TGTGCCAGCACCTCAAGGGGCAGATGGGGGGATACGCAGTATTTT.

This clone was picked up one time. The chain employs TRBV19 and TRBJ2-3, with TRBD2 as a possible D gene (5 bases). This CDR3 has 14 residues. In germline, CDR1 is LNHDA, CDR2 SQIVND (reference sequence). Between the trimmed V and J ends, which lost 3 bases and 2 bases, there was a span of 9 bases. The CDR3 here is CASSIEGNTDTQYF. The CDR3 DNA sequence: TGTGCCAGTAGTATTGAGGGCAACACAGATACGCAGTATTTT.